This note documents a single T cell receptor (beta chain) sequence. Its target is not known. The CDR3 covers 15 residues. V lost 3 bases to trimming and J lost 0 bases, with 11 bases between them. The V gene's germline CDR1 is MNHEY and CDR2 SMNVEV (reference sequence). This sample stems from a study of T-cell reconstitution after alpha-beta-depleted transplantation in children. General observations from the study: Where some patients showed high TCRbeta diversity at day 60, it came from recipient T cells and thymic progenitors that had survived. A year had passed since transplant, and T-cell counts and diversity by then came mostly from newly produced T cells.

It was with unique molecular identifiers that the TCRbeta library was prepared. TCRdb re-analysed the PCR reads in MiXCR, keeping a single row per CDR3 protein. The data hold fewer than 700,000 distinct CDR3 sequences, with under 15% observed a single time. The source was PBMCs, mostly from graft donor cells, collected 360 days after TCRalphabeta/CD19-depleted stem cell transplant. This chain joins TRBV27 and TRBJ2-5; D uncertain. The source of this sequence is a male patient under 18 who had a stem cell transplant for acute myeloid leukemia, so the T cells may come from the graft donor. Here the CDR3 reads CASSLSGPYQETQYF. The CDR3 DNA follows: TGTGCCAGCAGTTTGTCAGGCCCTTACCAAGAGACCCAGTACTTC.